These 22 T cell receptor beta chains originate from one sample sequenced in a study of Tregs in tolerant kidney transplant recipients. This table comes from immunoSEQ multiplex PCR, and its TCRdb copy is limited to in-frame clones, with some not included. The table shows some 110,000 clones, with roughly 92% occurring only once. Sequencing was performed on CD4+ T cells from blood. The receptors here all came from a human donor in good health.

Remarks on this clone: Compared with germline, one end of the junction differs, possibly owing to a read error. CDR3 in DNA: TGTGCCAACAGTTACTCGGACACAGGGGTCTACGAGCAGTACTTC. Its protein product is CANSYSDTGVYEQYF. The chain links TRBV6-5 to TRBJ2-7, with TRBD1 identical over 7 bases. This CDR3 comprises 15 residues. CDR1 and CDR2 from the germline V gene are MNHEY and SVGAGI.

The rearrangement links TRBV5-4 to TRBJ1-2; D might be TRBD1 (6 bases). This CDR3 region has 15 residues. Germline CDR1 and CDR2: SGHNT and YYREEE (reference sequence). Deletions cut 4 bases from V and 2 bases from J, with 15 bases between. The DNA for the CDR3 is TGTGCCAGCAGCCACGGCACAGGGAAGAACTATGGCTACACCTTC. Protein product: CASSHGTGKNYGYTF.

Here the CDR3 reads CASSQESGLAGVKWYF. Written as DNA, the CDR3 is TGTGCCAGCAGCCAAGAATCGGGACTAGCGGGAGTGAAATGGTATTTT. The gene calls are TRBV14 and TRBJ2-3; 14 bases are shared with TRBD2. J was trimmed by 14 bases and V by 0 bases; bases with no gene match: 10. The CDR3 has 16 amino acids. The germline gives CDR1 SGHDN, CDR2 FVKESK.

V is TRBV6-4 and J is TRBJ2-1; 10 positions agree with TRBD1. Per the germline V gene, CDR1 is MRHNA and CDR2 is SNTAGT. The ends lost 4 bases at V and 5 bases at J; junction bases unmatched: 5. The CDR3 runs to 15 residues. CDR3 protein: CASSAGQGNHNEQFF. CDR3 nucleotides: TGTGCCAGCAGTGCGGGACAGGGGAACCACAATGAGCAGTTCTTC.

This clone has more than one count but fewer than ten. V usage is TRBV18 and J usage is TRBJ1-5; D uncertain. CDR1 and CDR2 from the germline V gene are KGHSH and LQKENI. Trimming took off 4 bases at V and 8 bases at J, with 15 bases between the two ends. The CDR3 loop spans 14 amino acids. CDR3 loop: CASSLDGQAEPQHF. The CDR3 coding sequence is TGTGCCAGCTCACTAGACGGTCAAGCCGAGCCCCAGCATTTT.

The chain uses TRBV5-1 and TRBJ2-7; 14 positions match TRBD2. Germline CDR1 is SGHRS and CDR2 is YFSETQ. The CDR3 extends over 15 amino acids. V lost 4 bases and J lost 3; bases outside the gene matches: 3. The CDR3 reads CASSMTSGRGYEQYF. The CDR3, as DNA: TGCGCCAGCAGCATGACTAGCGGGAGGGGCTACGAGCAGTACTTC.

This sequence joins TRBV11-2 and TRBJ2-4; 9 nucleotides agree with TRBD1. This CDR3 contains 14 residues. V shed 4 bases and J 7 bases; nucleotides not matched to a gene: 5. The germline CDR1 and CDR2 sequences are SGHAT and FQNNGV. Written as DNA, the CDR3 is TGTGCCAGCAGCTCGAAACAGGGGGCGAACATTCAGTACTTC. Its protein is CASSSKQGANIQYF. Full variable domain (remainder filled in from reference TRBV11-2 and TRBJ2-4): EAGVAQSPRYKIIEKRQSVAFWCNPISGHATLYWYQQILGQGPKLLIQFQNNGVVDDSQLPKDRFSAERLKGVDSTLKIQPAKLEDSAVYLCASSSKQGANIQYFGAGTRLSVL.

This chain links TRBV4-2 with TRBJ1-1; D is undetermined. Germline V CDR1 and CDR2: LGHNA, YNFKEQ. CDR3 size: 15 residues. Between the trimmed V and J ends, which lost 0 bases and 0 bases, there was a span of 8 bases. The chain's CDR3 is CASSQDLRMNTEAFF. The CDR3 coding sequence is TGTGCCAGCAGCCAAGATTTACGGATGAACACTGAAGCTTTCTTT.

The rearrangement uses TRBV15 and TRBJ2-1; D might be TRBD1 (5 bases). Deletions cut 0 bases from V and 9 bases from J, with 6 bases between. In germline, CDR1 is LNHNV, CDR2 YYDKDF (reference sequence). This CDR3 is built from 12 residues. The CDR3 DNA follows: TGTGCCACCAGCAGAGATCAGGGTGAGCAGTTCTTC. It translates to CATSRDQGEQFF.

CDR3 protein: CSVPGTGTQETQYF. The CDR3 DNA reads TGCAGCGTCCCCGGGACAGGGACCCAAGAGACCCAGTACTTC. The rearrangement joins TRBV29-1 to TRBJ2-5; 9 nucleotides line up with TRBD1. V trimming: 6 bases; J trimming: 1 base; junction bases outside the gene matches: 6. Per germline, CDR1 SQVTM and CDR2 ANQGSEA. The CDR3 loop spans 14 amino acids. The full variable domain, completed using reference TRBV29-1 and TRBJ2-5, is SAVISQKPSRDICQRGTSLTIQCQVDSQVTMMFWYRQQPGQSLTLIATANQGSEATYESGFVIDKFPISRPNLTFSTLTVSNMSPEDSSIYLCSVPGTGTQETQYFGPGTRLLVL.

V is TRBV30 and J is TRBJ2-3; perhaps TRBD1 as D (5 bases). The V and J ends lost 2 bases and 5 bases respectively, with 14 bases between them. The germline CDR1 and CDR2 sequences are GTSNPN and SVGIG (reference sequence). The CDR3 has 14 amino acids. The CDR3 DNA sequence: TGTGCCTGGAGTCCCCAGGGTATCGGAGATACGCAGTATTTT. Protein product: CAWSPQGIGDTQYF.

This chain links TRBV19 with TRBJ2-5, with D uncertain. CDR1 and CDR2 (germline): LNHDA, SQIVND (reference sequence). CDR3 length: 13 residues. The V gene lost 3 bases and the J gene lost 3 bases, with 8 bases spanning the gap. CDR3 region: CASSIDFEETQYF. In DNA form, the CDR3 reads TGTGCCAGTAGTATTGACTTCGAAGAGACCCAGTACTTC.

The chain is built from TRBV6-5 and TRBJ1-2; perhaps TRBD1 as D (5 bases). Between the trimmed V and J ends, which lost 7 bases and 4 bases, there was a span of 16 bases. This CDR3 comprises 14 residues. Looked up from germline, CDR1 is MNHEY and CDR2 is SVGAGI. In DNA, the CDR3 is TGTGCCAGCAAATTTGACAGTATTAGCTATGGCTACACCTTC. It encodes CASKFDSISYGYTF.

This clone was detected only once. The chain joins TRBV6-1 to TRBJ1-1; D may be TRBD1 (5 bases). V was clipped by 5 bases and J by 5 bases, with 6 bases between them. CDR3 length equals 11 residues. The germline gives CDR1 MNHNS, CDR2 SASEGT. CDR3 sequence: CASSWGTEAFF. The CDR3 region has the DNA TGTGCCAGCAGTTGGGGGACTGAAGCTTTCTTT.

The sample holds a few counts of this clone. The chain is built from TRBV4-2 and TRBJ1-2; D unresolved. From germline, CDR1 is LGHNA and CDR2 YNFKEQ. V lost 1 base, J lost 3 bases, and 6 bases lay in between. The CDR3 length is 13 residues. The CDR3 is CASSQGADYGYTF. CDR3 DNA: TGTGCCAGCAGCCAAGGGGCCGACTATGGCTACACCTTC.

Note on this clone: Other nucleotide sequences from this sample produce the same CDR3. The gene calls are TRBV18 and TRBJ1-3; D is unresolved. V lost 2 bases to trimming and J lost 1 base, with 6 bases between them. This CDR3 has 14 residues. The germline V gene has CDR1 KGHSH and CDR2 LQKENI. CDR3 protein: CASSPGGSGNTIYF. In DNA, the CDR3 is TGTGCCAGCTCACCAGGAGGATCTGGAAACACCATATATTTT.

This clone was counted between two and nine times. This chain joins TRBV21-1 and TRBJ2-3; TRBD2 was called by the table and not checked on the DNA. TRBV21-1 is reported as a pseudogene. The CDR3 runs to 13 residues. The CDR3 reads CASSKCGPDTQYF. CDR3 nucleotide sequence: TGTGCCAGCAGCAAATGCGGCCCAGATACGCAGTATTTT.

The V and J genes are TRBV5-6 and TRBJ2-2; 8 bases match TRBD1. This CDR3 region has 16 residues. Germline CDR1 is SGHDT and CDR2 is YYEEEE. J was trimmed by 4 bases and V by 2 bases; bases with no gene match: 7. CDR3 nucleotides: TGTGCCAGCAGCTTTGAGGACAGGGTTGCCACCGGGGAGCTGTTTTTT. Translating gives CASSFEDRVATGELFF.

The rearrangement joins TRBV5-4 to TRBJ2-3; a possible D gene is TRBD2 (7 bases). Trimming shortened V by 3 bases and J by 2 bases, and 19 bases separated the two germline ends. CDR3 length: 17 amino acids. Germline CDR1 SGHNT, CDR2 YYREEE (reference sequence). CDR3: CASSSPRGEGNTDTQYF. As DNA, the CDR3 is TGTGCCAGCAGCTCACCAAGGGGGGAGGGCAACACAGATACGCAGTATTTT.

The sample holds a few counts of this clone. This chain joins TRBV7-9 and TRBJ2-5; D call uncertain. The CDR3 has 14 residues. CDR1 is SEHNR and CDR2 is FQNEAQ in the germline V gene (reference sequence). V was pared by 5 bases and J by 3 bases, with 13 bases between. CDR3 sequence reads: CASSAAAGKETQYF. Written as DNA, the CDR3 is TGTGCCAGCAGCGCGGCTGCCGGCAAAGAGACCCAGTACTTC.

This chain links TRBV2 with TRBJ1-2; D may be TRBD1 (6 bases). The CDR3 consists of 14 residues. The germline V gene encodes CDR1 SNHLY and CDR2 FYNNEI. Trimming cost V 2 bases and J 3 bases, with 10 bases left between them. CDR3 DNA: TGTGCCAGCAGTGAACTGACAGGCCACTATGGCTACACCTTC. Its protein is CASSELTGHYGYTF.

V gene TRBV7-2 combines with J gene TRBJ1-2; no clear D. Per the germline V gene, CDR1 is SGHTA and CDR2 is FQGNSA. The V gene lost 3 bases and the J gene lost 10 bases, with 9 bases spanning the gap. This CDR3 region has 11 residues. The CDR3 coding sequence is TGTGCCAGCAGCTTTTTTTCATTCTACACCTTC. Translating gives CASSFFSFYTF. Based on the CDR3 plus reference TRBV7-2 and TRBJ1-2, the full variable domain is GAGVSQSPSNKVTEKGKDVELRCDPISGHTALYWYRQSLGQGLEFLIYFQGNSAPDKSGLPSDRFSAERTGGSVSTLTIQRTQQEDSAVYLCASSFFSFYTFGSGTRLTVV.